This is a list of T cell receptor beta chains from one sample in a study of Ad26.COV2.S vaccination and SARS-CoV-2 variants. The assay was immunoSEQ multiplex PCR, and TCRdb's table has in-frame clones only and misses some. The sample yields 200,000 to 250,000 clones, around 87% seen once. Sequencing used peripheral blood, obtained in a trial of Ad26.COV2.S vaccine versus placebo. The receptor set was obtained from a person aged 18-65 years who received the Ad26.COV2.S COVID-19 vaccine or a placebo. Each CDR3 is given with its conserved first and last residue. D genes are given only for firm matches. Clone size is stated in some rows and not others, as once, few, many or a class when expanded.

clone_size j_call d_call v_call cdr3_nt cdr3_aa
NA TRBJ2-4 TRBD1 TRBV7-2 TGTGCCAGCAGCACACAGGGGGACAAAAACATTCAGTACTTC CASSTQGDKNIQYF
NA TRBJ2-5 NA TRBV9 TGTGCCAGCAGCGTAGGGGGGACTTTAGGAGAGACCCAGTACTTC CASSVGGTLGETQYF
NA TRBJ1-4 NA TRBV2 TGTGCCAGCAGTGCGAGCCTTGCAACTAATGAAAAACTGTTTTTT CASSASLATNEKLFF
NA TRBJ2-7 TRBD1 TRBV7-3 TGTGCCAGCAACGGACAGGGTTGGGAGCAGTACTTC CASNGQGWEQYF
NA TRBJ1-2 NA TRBV29-1 TGCAGCGTTGAAACAGGGCTAAACTATGGCTACACCTTC CSVETGLNYGYTF
NA TRBJ1-2 NA TRBV19 TGTGCCAGTAAGAGGGGCCCGCCTTATGGCTACACCTTC CASKRGPPYGYTF
once TRBJ2-5 TRBD2 TRBV7-9 TGTGCCAGCAGCTCACGACTAGCGGGGGCCGAAGAGACCCAGTACTTC CASSSRLAGAEETQYF
once TRBJ2-3 NA TRBV11-2 TGTGCCAGCAGCTTAGACGCAGGCACTTTATATACGCAGTATTTT CASSLDAGTLYTQYF
NA TRBJ2-7 NA TRBV4-1 TGCGCCAGCAGCCATATCACAGGGTCTTGGAACGAGCAGTACTTC CASSHITGSWNEQYF
NA TRBJ2-3 NA TRBV5-1 TGCGCCAGCAGCTTGAAGGGGAGTAGCGGCACAGATACGCAGTATTTT CASSLKGSSGTDTQYF
NA TRBJ2-7 NA TRBV6-6 TGTGCCAGCAGCCCACTTGGGGAAGGCTACGAGCAGTACTTC CASSPLGEGYEQYF
NA TRBJ2-5 NA TRBV9 TGTGCCAGCAGCCCGGACCTAGCAGGGGCAGAGACCCAGTACTTC CASSPDLAGAETQYF
NA TRBJ2-7 NA TRBV24-1 TGTGCCACCAGTGATGCAGGACCTGGCACCTCCTACGAGCAGTACTTC CATSDAGPGTSYEQYF
NA TRBJ2-1 TRBD2 TRBV10-1 TGCGCCAGCGGGGACTATGGGCAGTTCTTC CASGDYGQFF
NA TRBJ2-5 TRBD1 TRBV28 TGTGCCAGCTCTACAGGGGAAGAGACCCAGTACTTC CASSTGEETQYF
NA TRBJ1-5 TRBD1 TRBV11-2 TGTGCCAGCAGCTTCCTTCGACAGGGGGTGCTAGCGGATCAGCCCCAGCATTTT CASSFLRQGVLADQPQHF
NA TRBJ2-5 NA TRBV20-1 TGCAGTGCTAGGAGGTTGGAGACCCAGTACTTC CSARRLETQYF
few TRBJ1-2 NA TRBV30 TGTGCCTGGAGTGGGACAACCTATGGCTACACCTTC CAWSGTTYGYTF
NA TRBJ2-3 TRBD2 TRBV19 TGTGCCACTTCTCGTGTTGCTAGCGGGGGCACAGATACGCAGTATTTT CATSRVASGGTDTQYF
NA TRBJ2-1 NA TRBV24-1 TGTGCCACCAGTGATCAGAGGGGGAATGAGCAGTTCTTC CATSDQRGNEQFF
NA TRBJ1-4 NA TRBV30 TGTGCCTGGGGCCTTGGGGGGTCGGCTGAAAAACTGTTTTTT CAWGLGGSAEKLFF
NA TRBJ1-3 NA TRBV18 TGTGCCAGCTCACCACGAGGACTGGTCTCTGGAAACACCATATATTTT CASSPRGLVSGNTIYF
NA TRBJ2-2 NA TRBV28 TGTGCCAGCAGTTTATCCATCCAGGGGCCCGGGGAGCTGTTTTTT CASSLSIQGPGELFF
NA TRBJ1-5 NA TRBV28 TGTGCCAGCAGTGACCGACAGCGGGCTCTACAGCCCCAGCATTTT CASSDRQRALQPQHF
NA TRBJ1-6 NA TRBV6-2/TRBV6-3 TGTGCCAGCAGTTACTCCAAGGACAGTACTTATAATTCACCCCTCCACTTT CASSYSKDSTYNSPLHF
few TRBJ2-7 NA TRBV6-2/TRBV6-3 TGTGCCAGCAGTCCGCTAGGTGAGGGCACCTACGAGCAGTACTTC CASSPLGEGTYEQYF
NA TRBJ2-7 NA TRBV29-1 TGCAGCGTTCTAGCGGACAGCTCCTACGAGCAGTACTTC CSVLADSSYEQYF
NA TRBJ2-7 TRBD2 TRBV7-3 TGTGCCAGCAGCCCCCGGGGGGGGCCTTCCTACGAGCAGTACTTC CASSPRGGPSYEQYF
few TRBJ1-2 NA TRBV7-9 TGTGCCAGCAGCTTACGGCAGGACTATGGCTACACCTTC CASSLRQDYGYTF
once TRBJ2-7 TRBD1 TRBV19 TGTGCCAGTAGTATTGAAGGGACAGTCTCCTACGAGCAGTACTTC CASSIEGTVSYEQYF
NA TRBJ1-1 NA TRBV14 TGTGCCAGCAGCTCCCTTAGACTCAGGGACCCAGGCACTGAAGCTTTCTTT CASSSLRLRDPGTEAFF
NA TRBJ2-7 TRBD1 TRBV7-2 TGTGCCAGCAGCTTAGGGACAGGGGCTGGCTACGAGCAGTACTTC CASSLGTGAGYEQYF
NA TRBJ2-1 TRBD1 TRBV7-2 TGTGCCAGCAGCTACCGACAGGGATCCTACAATGAGCAGTTCTTC CASSYRQGSYNEQFF
NA TRBJ2-3 TRBD1 TRBV5-1 TGCGCCAGCAGCCAGACAGGGTGGGGGGATACGCAGTATTTT CASSQTGWGDTQYF
NA TRBJ2-7 TRBD1 TRBV6-1 TGTGCCAGCAGTGAACCCACCCGGGACAGGGCTCACGAGCAGTACTTC CASSEPTRDRAHEQYF
NA TRBJ1-4 NA TRBV6-2/TRBV6-3 TGTGCCAGCAGTTACTCCCGGGGCGCCGAAAAACTGTTTTTT CASSYSRGAEKLFF
NA TRBJ2-6 NA TRBV5-1 TGCGCCAGCAGCTTTGAAAGATCTGGGGCCAACGTCCTGACTTTC CASSFERSGANVLTF
NA TRBJ2-5 TRBD2 TRBV15 TGTGCCACCAGCACATTAACGAGAGCGGGAGAAGAGACCCAGTACTTC CATSTLTRAGEETQYF
once TRBJ1-5 NA TRBV5-4 TGTGCCAGCAGCTTGCCCGGGCGGGGTCGTCAGGGAGTGTCGCAGCCCCAGCATTTT CASSLPGRGRQGVSQPQHF
NA TRBJ2-1 NA TRBV9 TGTGCCAGCAGCCCCTCCGCGGTCTCCTACAATGAGCAGTTCTTC CASSPSAVSYNEQFF
NA TRBJ2-1 TRBD2 TRBV19 TGTGCCAGCGGGGGGGCCCTACTCTCCTACAATGAGCAGTTCTTC CASGGALLSYNEQFF
NA TRBJ1-6 NA TRBV28 TGTGCCAGCAGTCCGCCTCGGGGCCCCCTCCACTTT CASSPPRGPLHF
NA TRBJ2-5 NA TRBV7-2 TGTGCCAGCAGCTTAGATCTTCGGGAAGAGACCCAGTACTTC CASSLDLREETQYF
NA TRBJ2-2 TRBD1 TRBV6-2/TRBV6-3 TGTGCCAGCAGTTTAGTCGCAGGGGGTAGTACCGGGGAGCTGTTTTTT CASSLVAGGSTGELFF
NA TRBJ1-2 NA TRBV28 TGTGCCAGCAGTTTAGACAGGACCGATGGCTACACCTTC CASSLDRTDGYTF
NA TRBJ2-7 TRBD1 TRBV28 TGTGCCAGCAGTACGGGGACAGGAGCCCCCTACGAGCAGTACTTC CASSTGTGAPYEQYF
once TRBJ1-2 NA TRBV7-2 TGTGCCAGCAGCTTAGACAACATCAACTATGGCTACACCTTC CASSLDNINYGYTF
NA TRBJ1-6 NA TRBV15 TGTGCCACCAGCAGAGACAAGGCAAGCAGCTCCTATAATTCACCCCTCCACTTT CATSRDKASSSYNSPLHF
NA TRBJ2-1 NA TRBV11-3 TGTGCCAGCAGCTTTTCCGGCTACAATGAGCAGTTCTTC CASSFSGYNEQFF
NA TRBJ2-1 NA TRBV18 TGTGCCAGCTCACCATACGGACAGCTGAATGAGCAGTTCTTC CASSPYGQLNEQFF
NA TRBJ2-7 NA TRBV9 TGTGCCAGCAGCGTAGGGGGGAGCTCCTACGAGCAGTACTTC CASSVGGSSYEQYF
NA TRBJ2-1 NA TRBV5-1 TGCGCCAGCAGCTTGGACAGTTACAATGAGCAGTTCTTC CASSLDSYNEQFF